This TCR beta chain came from a study of vaccination effects on CD4 cells after COVID-19. As for this clone: Its target is unknown.

The V and J ends lost 1 base and 8 bases respectively, with 6 bases between them. Germline assignment: CDR1 SGHTA and CDR2 FQGNSA. There are 13 residues in the CDR3. Profiled with immunoSEQ multiplex PCR; TCRdb holds only in-frame clones, not every one. Of about 45,000 clones in the sample, approximately 70% are singletons; the top ten hold around a third. General observations from the study: Clonal contraction was marked in infection- and vaccine-induced clones late after vaccination.

Ahead of sequencing, the ViraFEST assay grew antigen-specific CD4+ T cells using viral peptide pools. Scientists isolated CD4+ T cells after a roughly 10-day culture period ended. The person had a PCR-confirmed SARS-CoV-2 infection during March to December 2020. Peptides at 8.5 to 10 ug/ml and IL-2 at roughly 9.3 IU/ml were added to about 2 million PBMC per well. This clonotype was sampled from a human donor who had a prior SARS-CoV-2 infection. Sample: CD4+ T cells from PBMCs cultured with a peptide pool, taken before COVID-19 vaccination. The chain carries TRBV7-2 and TRBJ1-6; D unclear. CDR3 nucleotides: TGTGCCAGCAGCTTAGATTGGGATTCACCCCTCCACTTT. Translation: CASSLDWDSPLHF.